The text below deals with one T cell receptor (beta chain). The antigen remains undetermined. These data come from a study of T cell responses to AZD1222 COVID-19 vaccine. The study's findings and limits: The sample set comprised mostly white British donors with more females, and clonal diversity was possibly underestimated.

The method was immunoSEQ multiplex PCR; TCRdb's version includes in-frame clones alone and lacks a portion of them. The repertoire holds approximately 76,000 clones, approximately 89% seen once, with around 19% in the top ten. The germline CDR1 and CDR2 sequences are SGHRS and YFSETQ. V lost 8 bases and J 0 bases, leaving 14 bases between the germline ends. This CDR3 contains 15 residues. Sequencing was performed on peripheral blood, taken on day 0 of AZD1222 vaccination. The chain joins TRBV5-1 to TRBJ2-2; D is perhaps TRBD2 (6 bases). This clonotype originated in an adult in good health. The CDR3 coding sequence is TGCGCCAGTACACGGGGGACGGCGAACACCGGGGAGCTGTTTTTT. This translates into CASTRGTANTGELFF.